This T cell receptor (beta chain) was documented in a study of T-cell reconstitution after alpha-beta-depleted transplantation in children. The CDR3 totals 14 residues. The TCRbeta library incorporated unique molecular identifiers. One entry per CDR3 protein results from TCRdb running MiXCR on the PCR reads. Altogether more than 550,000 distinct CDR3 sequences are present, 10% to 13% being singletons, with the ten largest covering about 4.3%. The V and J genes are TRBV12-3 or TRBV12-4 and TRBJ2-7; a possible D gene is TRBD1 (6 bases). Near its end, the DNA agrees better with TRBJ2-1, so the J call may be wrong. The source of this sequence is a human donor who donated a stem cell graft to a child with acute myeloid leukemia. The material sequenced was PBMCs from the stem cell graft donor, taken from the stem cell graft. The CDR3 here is CASSFTGTFYEQFF. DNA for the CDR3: TGTGCCAGCAGTTTCACAGGGACATTCTACGAGCAGTTCTTC.